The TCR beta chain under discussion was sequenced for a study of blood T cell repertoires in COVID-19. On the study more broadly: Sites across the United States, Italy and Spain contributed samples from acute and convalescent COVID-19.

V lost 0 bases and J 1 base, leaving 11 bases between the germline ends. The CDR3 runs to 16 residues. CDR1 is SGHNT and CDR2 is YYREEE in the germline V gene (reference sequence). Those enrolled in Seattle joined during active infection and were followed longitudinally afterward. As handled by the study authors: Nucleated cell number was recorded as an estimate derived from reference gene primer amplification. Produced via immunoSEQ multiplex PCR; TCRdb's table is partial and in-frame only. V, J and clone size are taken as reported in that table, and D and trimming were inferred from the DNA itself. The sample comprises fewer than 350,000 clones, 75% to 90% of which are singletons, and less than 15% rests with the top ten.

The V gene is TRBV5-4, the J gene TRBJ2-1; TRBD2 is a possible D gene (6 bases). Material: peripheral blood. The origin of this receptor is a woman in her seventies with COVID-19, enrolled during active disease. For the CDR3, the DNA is TGTGCCAGCAGCTTGGGACTAGATAGATCCTACAATGAGCAGTTCTTC. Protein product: CASSLGLDRSYNEQFF.